The present T cell receptor beta chain was sequenced within a study of cytomegalovirus exposure and HLA in healthy donors. PCR was performed using 60 Vbeta and 13 Jbeta primers. The protocol was immunoSEQ multiplex PCR, while the TCRdb copy is restricted to in-frame clones and leaves out a portion. This table has about 130,000 clones, roughly three quarters appearing once. This CDR3 has 17 residues. Germline V gives CDR1 LNHNV, CDR2 YYDKDF (reference sequence). The junction had 11 bases not matched to a gene; V was cut back by 2 bases and J by 3 bases. The receptor comes from a man aged 25 to 45 in good health and CMV-seropositive. Source material: PBMCs. This chain uses TRBV15 with TRBJ2-7, with 9 bases aligning to TRBD1. The CDR3 DNA sequence: TGTGCCACCAGCAGAAATCCCGGGACAGGGCTTTACTACGAGCAGTACTTC. Its translation: CATSRNPGTGLYYEQYF.